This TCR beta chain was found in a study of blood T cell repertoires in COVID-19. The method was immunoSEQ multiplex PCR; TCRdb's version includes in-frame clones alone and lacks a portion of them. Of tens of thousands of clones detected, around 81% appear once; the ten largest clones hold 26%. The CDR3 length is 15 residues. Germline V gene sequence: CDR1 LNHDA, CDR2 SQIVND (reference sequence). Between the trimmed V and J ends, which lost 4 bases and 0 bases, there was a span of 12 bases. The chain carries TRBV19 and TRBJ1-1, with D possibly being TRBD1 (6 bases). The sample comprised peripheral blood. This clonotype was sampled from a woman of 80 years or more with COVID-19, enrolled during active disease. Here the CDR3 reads CASSTRTAVNTEAFF. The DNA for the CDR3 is TGTGCCAGTAGTACCCGGACAGCGGTGAACACTGAAGCTTTCTTT.